These 21 T cell receptor beta chains originate from one sample sequenced in a study of cytomegalovirus exposure and HLA in healthy donors. The PCR employed 60 Vbeta primers together with 13 Jbeta primers. Clones were sequenced by immunoSEQ multiplex PCR, and TCRdb holds only the in-frame ones, with some missing. This sample has tens of thousands of clones, with approximately 60% found just once. The sequencing sample was made of PBMCs. The source is a woman aged 45-65 years in good health and CMV-seropositive.

This chain uses TRBV27 with TRBJ1-1; D unresolved. Germline CDR1 reads MNHEY; CDR2 reads SMNVEV (reference sequence). V was clipped by 3 bases and J by 4 bases, with 9 bases between them. The CDR3 covers 13 residues. CDR3 bases: TGTGCCAGCAGTTTTGGCAGAGGCACTGAAGCTTTCTTT. The encoded protein is CASSFGRGTEAFF.

The chain has TRBV7-9 and TRBJ1-1, with 9 bases fitting TRBD1. Germline V CDR1 and CDR2: SEHNR, FQNEAQ (reference sequence). CDR3 size: 15 residues. V lost 4 bases, J lost 8 bases, and 11 bases stayed unmatched. CDR3 bases: TGTGCCAGCAGCTCACAGGGGGCACGGCTTGGAGAAGCTTTCTTT. Its protein is CASSSQGARLGEAFF.

The V and J genes are TRBV5-1 and TRBJ2-3; 13 bases match TRBD2. J gave up 3 bases and V 6 bases, and 7 bases lay outside the gene matches. CDR1 is SGHRS, CDR2 YFSETQ, per germline. This CDR3 spans 16 amino acids. The CDR3 DNA reads TGCGCCAGCACCCCGGGACTAGCGGGGAGGACAGATACGCAGTATTTT. Translating gives CASTPGLAGRTDTQYF. The variable domain in full, with the rest retrieved from reference TRBV5-1 and TRBJ2-3, is KAGVTQTPRYLIKTRGQQVTLSCSPISGHRSVSWYQQTPGQGLQFLFEYFSETQRNKGNFPGRFSGRQFSNSRSEMNVSTLELGDSALYLCASTPGLAGRTDTQYFGPGTRLTVL.

A few counts support this clone. The chain recombines TRBV7-9 with TRBJ1-1; TRBD1 might be the D (6 bases). Germline lookup yields CDR1 SEHNR and CDR2 FQNEAQ (reference sequence). The germline V and J ends were trimmed by 5 bases and 1 base, with 8 bases remaining between them. CDR3 size: 13 residues. The CDR3 DNA reads as TGTGCCAGCAGCCTGGACAGGAACACTGAAGCTTTCTTT. This translates into CASSLDRNTEAFF.

The V gene is TRBV9, the J gene TRBJ1-1; D remains unclear. V lost 0 bases to trimming and J lost 4 bases, with 10 bases between them. Germline CDR1 and CDR2: SGDLS and YYNGEE. This CDR3 comprises 14 residues. In DNA form, the CDR3 reads TGTGCCAGCAGCGTAGGCGGCTCGGGCACTGAAGCTTTCTTT. Translation gives CASSVGGSGTEAFF. The full variable domain, rest sourced from reference TRBV9 and TRBJ1-1, is DSGVTQTPKHLITATGQRVTLRCSPRSGDLSVYWYQQSLDQGLQFLIQYYNGEERAKGNILERFSAQQFPDLHSELNLSSLELGDSALYFCASSVGGSGTEAFFGQGTRLTVV.

This clone was observed a few times. The CDR3 nucleotides are TGTGCCAGCAGTTCGCAGACAGGGGGCGAGCAGTACTTC. Encoded protein: CASSSQTGGEQYF. The chain is built from TRBV27 and TRBJ2-7; 9 bases are shared with TRBD1. V shed 4 bases, J shed 6 bases, and the junction held 4 bases outside the gene matches. The CDR3 has 13 amino acids. Germline values: CDR1 MNHEY, CDR2 SMNVEV (reference sequence).

This chain uses TRBV27 with TRBJ1-4, with 8 bases that match TRBD1. V dropped 2 bases and J dropped 4; count of bases not matched to a gene: 15. There are 19 residues in the CDR3. Germline CDR1 MNHEY, CDR2 SMNVEV (reference sequence). CDR3 DNA sequence: TGTGCCAGCAGTTTAGGTCCCGACAGGGGCGCCGGATTTAATGAAAAACTGTTTTTT. It encodes CASSLGPDRGAGFNEKLFF. The full variable domain, with the rest looked up from reference TRBV27 and TRBJ1-4, is EAQVTQNPRYLITVTGKKLTVTCSQNMNHEYMSWYRQDPGLGLRQIYYSMNVEVTDKGDVPEGYKVSRKEKRNFPLILESPSPNQTSLYFCASSLGPDRGAGFNEKLFFGSGTQLSVL.

This clone was seen only a few times. The genes are TRBV6-1 and TRBJ2-4; perhaps TRBD2 as D (5 bases). Deletions cut 6 bases from V and 5 bases from J, with 11 bases between. CDR3 length: 13 residues. Germline assignment: CDR1 MNHNS and CDR2 SASEGT. The CDR3 bases are TGTGCCAGCAGCATAGGACTGGAAAACATTCAGTACTTC. Its protein is CASSIGLENIQYF.

The rearrangement uses TRBV5-8 and TRBJ2-7, with 7 bases matching TRBD2. CDR1 is SGHTS, CDR2 YDEGEE, per germline. V trimming: 4 bases; J trimming: 2 bases; junction bases outside the gene matches: 3. The CDR3 runs 13 residues. The CDR3 protein is CASSPGLPYEQYF. As DNA, the CDR3 is TGTGCCAGCAGCCCGGGACTACCCTACGAGCAGTACTTC.

DNA for the CDR3: TGTGCCACCCTCGGGACTAGCGGGGGGACTAGCACAGATACGCAGTATTTT. Translation gives CATLGTSGGTSTDTQYF. V is TRBV15 and J is TRBJ2-3; 15 nucleotides line up with TRBD2. The CDR3 is 17 residues long. The J segment lost 0 bases and the V segment lost 8 bases, leaving 6 bases of the junction unmatched. CDR1 and CDR2 from the germline V gene are LNHNV and YYDKDF (reference sequence). Using reference TRBV15 and TRBJ2-3 for the parts outside the CDR3, the full variable domain is DAMVIQNPRYQVTQFGKPVTLSCSQTLNHNVMYWYQQKSSQAPKLLFHYYDKDFNNEADTPDNFQSRRPNTSFCFLDIRSPGLGDTAMYLCATLGTSGGTSTDTQYFGPGTRLTVL.

This clone has only one observation. The CDR3: CANSQLADNEQFF. In DNA form, the CDR3 reads TGTGCCAATTCCCAGTTAGCAGACAATGAGCAGTTCTTC. The V and J genes are TRBV6-1 and TRBJ2-1; D is undetermined. This CDR3 is built from 13 residues. Per the germline V gene, CDR1 is MNHNS and CDR2 is SASEGT. Trimming left V 10 bases short and J 5 bases short, with 15 bases between.

This clone was counted only a few times. The J gene is TRBJ1-4, the V gene TRBV5-6; the D is unclear. Germline V gene sequence: CDR1 SGHDT, CDR2 YYEEEE. CDR3 length: 14 residues. Trimming cost V 1 base and J 8 bases, with 12 bases left between them. CDR3 bases: TGTGCCAGCAGCTTGCGCGGGGTTTACGAAAAACTGTTTTTT. Amino acid sequence: CASSLRGVYEKLFF.

The chain joins TRBV11-2 to TRBJ1-1, with D possibly TRBD1 on 5 matching bases. Trimming removed 4 bases from V and 0 bases from J, with 15 bases in between. This CDR3 spans 16 amino acids. Per the germline V gene, CDR1 is SGHAT and CDR2 is FQNNGV. The CDR3 DNA reads TGTGCCAGCAGCTCCCTGGGGGGTGGCATGAACACTGAAGCTTTCTTT. Translated: CASSSLGGGMNTEAFF.

This clone turned up a few times. V is TRBV7-2 and J is TRBJ1-1; TRBD1 is a possible D gene (6 bases). The CDR3 covers 15 residues. Germline V gene data show CDR1 as SGHTA and CDR2 as FQGNSA. Between the trimmed V and J ends, which lost 5 bases and 1 base, there was a span of 14 bases. In nucleotides, the CDR3 is TGTGCCAGCAGCCCCCGGGCGACAGGGAACACTGAAGCTTTCTTT. This encodes CASSPRATGNTEAFF.

This clone was counted a single time. The rearrangement joins TRBV27 to TRBJ2-7; TRBD1 agrees at 10 bases. CDR1 and CDR2 from the germline V gene are MNHEY and SMNVEV (reference sequence). There are 16 residues in the CDR3. Trimming took 5 bases from V and 5 from J; bases not matched to a gene: 12. The CDR3 sequence is CASSVRGDRGPHEQYF. The CDR3 DNA follows: TGTGCCAGCAGTGTCCGCGGGGACAGGGGCCCCCACGAGCAGTACTTC.

This clone showed up just once. The chain employs TRBV6-6 and TRBJ2-1; D ambiguous. This CDR3 has 14 amino acids. The germline V gene has CDR1 MNHNY and CDR2 SVGAGI (reference sequence). V was cut by 0 bases and J by 5 bases, with 8 bases left in between. CDR3 region: CASSYSRGNNEQFF. CDR3 in DNA: TGTGCCAGCAGTTACTCCCGCGGTAACAATGAGCAGTTCTTC.

The chain recombines TRBV6-6 with TRBJ2-1, with TRBD2 matching 9 bases. The trim removed 6 bases at V and 0 bases at J, leaving 6 bases unmatched. From germline, CDR1 is MNHNY and CDR2 SVGAGI (reference sequence). The CDR3 runs 16 residues. This CDR3 is CASRLAGTSSYNEQFF. The CDR3, as DNA: TGTGCCAGCAGGCTAGCGGGGACAAGCTCCTACAATGAGCAGTTCTTC.

V gene TRBV21-1 combines with J gene TRBJ1-5; TRBD1 reflects the table's D call only, with no check against the DNA. TRBV21-1 is a pseudogene. The CDR3 extends over 19 amino acids. The CDR3 bases are TGTGCCAGCAGCAAAGATGGATCAGGACAGGGAGGGGACAATCAGCCCCAGCATTTT. Translated, it gives CASSKDGSGQGGDNQPQHF.

CDR3 nucleotides: TGTGCCAGCAGCTGGGCTAGCGGGGCTGGGACCCAGTACTTC. Its protein is CASSWASGAGTQYF. The chain is built from TRBV7-2 and TRBJ2-5; 9 nucleotides match TRBD2. Germline V gene data show CDR1 as SGHTA and CDR2 as FQGNSA. J gave up 7 bases and V 4 bases, and 7 bases lay outside the gene matches. The CDR3 runs to 14 residues.

The genes are TRBV28 and TRBJ2-7; 7 nucleotides align to TRBD2. The CDR3 contains 14 residues. CDR1 MDHEN and CDR2 SYDVKM come from the germline V gene. After removal of 2 bases from V and 5 bases from J, the junction contained 6 bases not matched to a gene. Here the CDR3 reads CASSLGGDPDEQYF. The CDR3 nucleotides are TGTGCCAGCAGTTTAGGGGGGGACCCCGACGAGCAGTACTTC.

The chain couples TRBV5-1 to TRBJ2-2, with 9 bases identical to TRBD1. The germline V gene encodes CDR1 SGHRS and CDR2 YFSETQ. This CDR3 is built from 14 residues. The V gene end was trimmed by 3 bases and the J gene end by 4 bases; junction bases not matched to a gene: 1. The CDR3 sequence is CASSSDRGTGELFF. Written as DNA, the CDR3 is TGCGCCAGCAGCTCGGACAGGGGCACCGGGGAGCTGTTTTTT.